This is a list of T cell receptor beta chains from one sample in a study of immune evolution from preneoplasia to lung adenocarcinoma. Assay: immunoSEQ multiplex PCR; the TCRdb copy retains only in-frame clones and omits some. The sample lists 35,000 to 40,000 clones; 74% were seen once. Sample: FFPE invasive lung adenocarcinoma tissue. Receptor source: a person between 55 and 69 years old with lung adenocarcinoma. Both conserved end residues are part of each CDR3. The D gene is left open where the match is weak. Only some rows state a clone size, as once, few, many or a class for expanded clones.

length: 15
D: TRBD1
V: TRBV30
J: TRBJ2-5
size: few
CDR3: CAWSPTGGTQETQYF
DNA: TGTGCCTGGAGCCCAACAGGGGGCACACAAGAGACCCAGTACTTC

length: 15
D: TRBD1
V: TRBV28
J: TRBJ1-1
size: -
CDR3: CASSLLIGTDTEAFF
DNA: TGTGCCAGCAGTTTACTAATTGGGACAGACACTGAAGCTTTCTTT

length: 15
D: -
V: TRBV19
J: TRBJ1-5
size: -
CDR3: CASSIETGLGQPQHF
DNA: TGTGCCAGTAGTATAGAAACAGGGTTAGGTCAGCCCCAGCATTTT

length: 15
D: TRBD2
V: TRBV10-3
J: TRBJ2-1
size: -
CDR3: CAISSTSGTVNEQFF
DNA: TGTGCCATCAGCTCGACTAGCGGAACAGTCAATGAGCAGTTCTTC

length: 15
D: -
V: TRBV19
J: TRBJ2-1
size: -
CDR3: CASSMVGVSYNEQFF
DNA: TGTGCCAGTAGTATGGTAGGGGTCTCCTACAATGAGCAGTTCTTC

length: 18
D: TRBD2
V: TRBV18
J: TRBJ2-2
size: -
CDR3: CASSPVRPGLANTGELFF
DNA: TGTGCCAGCTCACCGGTGCGGCCGGGACTAGCGAACACCGGGGAGCTGTTTTTT

length: 18
D: -
V: TRBV28
J: TRBJ1-3
size: once
CDR3: CASSLSRGGSVTGNTIYF
DNA: TGTGCCAGCAGTTTATCTCGGGGAGGGAGCGTCACTGGAAACACCATATATTTT

length: 16
D: -
V: TRBV4-2
J: TRBJ2-5
size: -
CDR3: CASSQEGPRGGETQYF
DNA: TGTGCCAGCAGCCAAGAGGGACCTCGTGGGGGGGAGACCCAGTACTTC

length: 13
D: TRBD1
V: TRBV11-2
J: TRBJ2-7
size: -
CDR3: CASSLERGREQYF
DNA: TGTGCCAGCAGCTTAGAAAGGGGGCGGGAGCAGTACTTC

length: 16
D: TRBD2
V: TRBV11-2
J: TRBJ2-3
size: -
CDR3: CASSLVTSGRSDTQYF
DNA: TGTGCCAGCAGCTTAGTTACTAGCGGGAGATCAGATACGCAGTATTTT

length: 14
D: -
V: TRBV7-9
J: TRBJ1-4
size: -
CDR3: CASSLAQGGEKLFF
DNA: TGTGCCAGCAGCTTAGCACAGGGAGGGGAAAAACTGTTTTTT

length: 14
D: -
V: TRBV19
J: TRBJ1-5
size: once
CDR3: CASSMSTSLRPQHF
DNA: TGTGCCAGTAGTATGTCGACGTCTCTTCGGCCCCAGCATTTT

length: 12
D: -
V: TRBV7-9
J: TRBJ2-1
size: medium-sized
CDR3: CASSLDVNEQFF
DNA: TGTGCCAGCAGCTTAGACGTGAATGAGCAGTTCTTC

length: 12
D: TRBD1
V: TRBV7-9
J: TRBJ2-7
size: few
CDR3: CASSSTGDEQYF
DNA: TGTGCCAGCAGCTCGACAGGGGATGAGCAGTACTTC

length: 13
D: -
V: TRBV11-2
J: TRBJ1-1
size: -
CDR3: CASSSRGRSEAFF
DNA: TGTGCCAGCAGCTCTCGGGGGAGGAGTGAAGCTTTCTTT

length: 15
D: -
V: TRBV5-1
J: TRBJ1-4
size: -
CDR3: CASSLNWGIDEKLFF
DNA: TGCGCCAGCAGCTTGAATTGGGGGATCGACGAAAAACTGTTTTTT

length: 12
D: -
V: TRBV28
J: TRBJ2-5
size: -
CDR3: CASSQGVETQYF
DNA: TGTGCCAGCAGTCAGGGAGTCGAGACCCAGTACTTC

length: 15
D: TRBD2
V: TRBV28
J: TRBJ2-7
size: -
CDR3: CASTSGGLGGYEQYF
DNA: TGTGCCAGCACCTCGGGGGGATTGGGAGGCTACGAGCAGTACTTC

length: 14
D: -
V: TRBV6-5
J: TRBJ2-1
size: few
CDR3: CASSYTGTLTKQFF
DNA: TGTGCCAGCAGTTACACCGGGACCCTAACTAAGCAGTTCTTC

length: 14
D: -
V: TRBV14
J: TRBJ2-4
size: -
CDR3: CASSQGTSKDIQYF
DNA: TGTGCCAGCAGCCAAGGAACTAGCAAGGACATTCAGTACTTC

length: 17
D: TRBD1
V: TRBV6-4
J: TRBJ2-6
size: -
CDR3: CASSGETGGSGANVLTF
DNA: TGTGCCAGCAGTGGGGAGACAGGGGGCTCTGGGGCCAACGTCCTGACTTTC